These 31 T cell receptor beta chains were all obtained from the same sample, sequenced in a study of metastatic and nonmetastatic thyroid tumors (dated by TCRdb to the early 2020s). None of the patients had been given any treatment before thyroid surgery. The library was obtained by PCR. The sample was run on an Illumina HiSeq 4000. TCRdb reprocessing: public reads trimmed at Q25 with fastp, clones called with MiXCR, in-frame beta chains kept. This sample lists some 20,000 clones; 37% were detected once. About 26% of the sample goes to the ten largest clones. Sequenced sample: tumor tissue. All receptors derive from a female donor with papillary thyroid cancer or a benign thyroid nodule (not recorded which). Some clones in this sample may be carry-over from other donors' samples.

This rearrangement joins TRBV30 to TRBJ2-7; TRBD2 matches at 10 bases. The length of the CDR3 is 13 residues. Germline assignment: CDR1 GTSNPN and CDR2 SVGIG (reference sequence). The V segment lost 2 bases and the J segment 4 bases; nucleotides outside the gene matches: 2. DNA of the CDR3: TGTGCCTGGAGTAGGACTAGCGGTTACGAGCAGTACTTC. Translating it yields CAWSRTSGYEQYF.

This sequence joins TRBV5-5 and TRBJ2-2, with 7 bases identical to TRBD1. Germline lookup yields CDR1 SGHKS and CDR2 YYEKEE (reference sequence). The V segment lost 5 bases and the J segment 1 base; nucleotides outside the gene matches: 5. This CDR3 spans 15 amino acids. CDR3 region: CASRSGQRNTGELFF. The CDR3 DNA follows: TGTGCCAGCAGGTCGGGACAGAGGAACACCGGGGAGCTGTTTTTT.

By share of the sample, this clone is hyperexpanded. The chain is built from TRBV24-1 and TRBJ2-1; 7 bases are shared with TRBD1. V lost 4 bases to trimming and J lost 6 bases; unmatched junction nucleotides: 8. This CDR3 spans 15 amino acids. Germline CDR1 is KGHDR and CDR2 is SFDVKD. CDR3 sequence (DNA): TGTGCCACCAGTGACATAGAAAGGGACAGCAATGAGCAGTTCTTC. It specifies CATSDIERDSNEQFF.

As regards this clone: Germline and junction disagree at one end, which may indicate a read error. This sequence joins TRBV10-3 and TRBJ1-5; 7 bases are a match to TRBD1. This CDR3 has 16 residues. Looked up from germline, CDR1 is ENHRY and CDR2 is SYGVKD. This CDR3 reads CAISDSGTVSNHPQHF. CDR3 coding DNA: TGTGCCATCAGTGATTCAGGGACAGTTAGCAATCATCCCCAGCATTTT.

V gene TRBV9 combines with J gene TRBJ2-3; D unresolved. The CDR3 has 14 amino acids. The germline gives CDR1 SGDLS, CDR2 YYNGEE. Between the trimmed V and J ends, which lost 0 bases and 1 base, there was a span of 6 bases. CDR3 nucleotides: TGTGCCAGCAGCGTAGAGTTAGGCACAGATACGCAGTATTTT. It yields the protein CASSVELGTDTQYF.

This clone was picked up a small number of times. The chain uses TRBV6-6 and TRBJ2-7; TRBD2 might be the D (6 bases). The CDR3 covers 12 residues. CDR1 and CDR2 from the germline V gene are MNHNY and SVGAGI (reference sequence). The V end was cut by 2 bases, the J end by 6 bases, with 8 bases between. The CDR3 region is CASSYGGSEQYF. The CDR3 coding sequence is TGTGCCAGCAGTTACGGAGGGAGCGAGCAGTACTTC.

The chain combines TRBV28 with TRBJ2-1; TRBD1 or TRBD2 may be the D gene (6 bases each). The CDR3 extends over 15 amino acids. From germline, CDR1 is MDHEN and CDR2 SYDVKM. V lost 6 bases to trimming and J lost 4 bases, with 16 bases between them. CDR3 nucleotides: TGTGCCAGCAGACCCCCGACGGGGGCGTACAATGAGCAGTTCTTC. It encodes CASRPPTGAYNEQFF.

As DNA, the CDR3 is TGTGCCAGCAGTCCCTCGACAGGGATGTACGAGCAGTACTTC. Its protein is CASSPSTGMYEQYF. The chain is built from TRBV6-2 or TRBV6-3 and TRBJ2-7, with TRBD1 matching 7 bases. Losses at the gene ends were 5 bases for V and 4 bases for J; bases not matched to a gene: 8. The CDR3 loop spans 14 amino acids. CDR1 and CDR2 (germline): MNHEY, SVGEGT.

The rearrangement joins TRBV5-1 to TRBJ2-1; possible D gene TRBD2, 6 bases. CDR3 length: 15 amino acids. V was clipped by 3 bases and J by 0 bases, with 10 bases between them. Germline V gives CDR1 SGHRS, CDR2 YFSETQ. The CDR3 sequence: CASSSAGSSYNEQFF. CDR3 nucleotide sequence: TGCGCCAGCAGCTCGGCCGGGAGCTCCTACAATGAGCAGTTCTTC.

This clone was found a few times. J is TRBJ2-7 and V is TRBV6-1, with 11 bases that match TRBD2. V dropped 5 bases and J dropped 3; count of bases not matched to a gene: 3. Germline V gene data show CDR1 as MNHNS and CDR2 as SASEGT. The CDR3 runs 14 residues. The CDR3 is CASSLAGGVYEQYF. The CDR3, as DNA: TGTGCCAGCAGTTTAGCGGGAGGGGTCTACGAGCAGTACTTC.

This clone was observed a handful of times. This chain joins TRBV27 and TRBJ2-1, with D possibly being TRBD2 (5 bases). V lost 5 bases to trimming and J lost 5 bases, with 16 bases between them. CDR1 is MNHEY, CDR2 SMNVEV, per germline (reference sequence). This CDR3 spans 15 amino acids. As DNA, the CDR3 is TGTGCCAGCAGTACCTCTAGCAGCGGCCACAATGAGCAGTTCTTC. This translates into CASSTSSSGHNEQFF.

The chain carries TRBV27 and TRBJ2-7, with TRBD1 matching 11 bases. V lost 5 bases to trimming and J lost 7 bases; unmatched junction nucleotides: 7. The germline CDR1 and CDR2 sequences are MNHEY and SMNVEV (reference sequence). The CDR3 extends over 14 amino acids. In DNA, the CDR3 is TGTGCCAGCAGTAGGGACAGGGGGTACGGTGAGCAGTACTTC. As protein: CASSRDRGYGEQYF.

This clone was found a few times. The V and J genes are TRBV6-2 or TRBV6-3 and TRBJ2-2, with 14 nucleotides matching TRBD2. Germline CDR1 MNHEY, CDR2 SVGEGT. Germline trimming cut 2 bases from V and 0 bases from J; bases unmatched to any gene: 2. The CDR3 length is 18 residues. Here the CDR3 reads CASSYRTSGGTNTGELFF. In nucleotides, the CDR3 is TGTGCCAGCAGTTACAGGACTAGCGGGGGGACGAACACCGGGGAGCTGTTTTTT.

V is TRBV24-1 and J is TRBJ2-3, with D possibly being TRBD1 (6 bases). The CDR3 is 15 residues long. CDR1 is KGHDR, CDR2 SFDVKD, per germline. Trimming cost V 4 bases and J 2 bases, with 12 bases left between them. The CDR3 sequence is CATSDSGQLTDTQYF. In DNA form, the CDR3 reads TGTGCCACCAGTGACTCTGGACAGCTCACAGATACGCAGTATTTT.

This clone was counted a few times. J is TRBJ1-5 and V is TRBV27, with unresolved D. The germline V gene encodes CDR1 MNHEY and CDR2 SMNVEV (reference sequence). The V end was cut by 5 bases, the J end by 11 bases, with 10 bases between. This CDR3 spans 11 amino acids. CDR3 amino acids: CASSHIRAQHF. The CDR3, as DNA: TGTGCCAGCAGTCACATCCGGGCCCAGCATTTT.

V and J are TRBV5-1 and TRBJ2-1, with 12 nucleotides matching TRBD2. V was clipped by 3 bases and J by 0 bases; unmatched bases: 10. The CDR3 extends over 19 amino acids. Germline V gene lookup returns CDR1 SGHRS and CDR2 YFSETQ. In DNA form, the CDR3 reads TGCGCCAGCAGCTCGACTAGCGGGAGCCGCGCGAGCTCCTACAATGAGCAGTTCTTC. This sequence encodes CASSSTSGSRASSYNEQFF.

The chain recombines TRBV10-3 with TRBJ2-5; D ambiguous. The CDR3 is 15 amino acids. The V end was cut by 6 bases, the J end by 2 bases, with 16 bases between. In germline, CDR1 is ENHRY, CDR2 SYGVKD. The CDR3: CAISPGPLQQETQYF. In DNA, the CDR3 is TGTGCCATCAGCCCAGGACCCCTTCAGCAAGAGACCCAGTACTTC.

The V and J genes are TRBV19 and TRBJ1-6; D possibly corresponds to TRBD1 (5 bases). The germline CDR1 and CDR2 sequences are LNHDA and SQIVND (reference sequence). The CDR3 sequence is 14 residues long. V lost 9 bases to trimming and J lost 10 bases, with 19 bases between them. CDR3 DNA sequence: TGTGCCAGAAAGGCTGGGGGGACTCGGTCACCCCTCCACTTT. This encodes CARKAGGTRSPLHF. Variable domain in full (rest from reference TRBV19 and TRBJ1-6): DGGITQSPKYLFRKEGQNVTLSCEQNLNHDAMYWYRQDPGQGLRLIYYSQIVNDFQKGDIAEGYSVSREKKESFPLTVTSAQKNPTAFYLCARKAGGTRSPLHFGNGTRLTVT.

CDR3 DNA: TGCAGTGCAACAGGGCTTAGGGGCCATGAGCAGTTCTTC. Its translation is CSATGLRGHEQFF. V gene TRBV20-1 combines with J gene TRBJ2-1; weak D call: TRBD1 (6 bases). V was pared by 6 bases and J by 8 bases, with 17 bases between. Looked up from germline, CDR1 is DFQATT and CDR2 is SNEGSKA (reference sequence). The CDR3 extends over 13 amino acids.

This clone was counted between two and nine times. The genes are TRBV12-3 or TRBV12-4 and TRBJ1-1, with D unresolved. The CDR3 contains 13 residues. V lost 6 bases and J 0 bases, leaving 8 bases between the germline ends. The CDR3 loop is CASSLRVNTEAFF. CDR3 DNA sequence: TGTGCCAGCAGCTTGAGGGTGAACACTGAAGCTTTCTTT.

A few counts support this clone. V usage is TRBV6-1 and J usage is TRBJ1-1; D is unclear. Looked up from germline, CDR1 is MNHNS and CDR2 is SASEGT. The V and J ends lost 5 bases and 0 bases respectively, with 7 bases between them. This CDR3 region has 13 residues. The CDR3 nucleotides are TGTGCCAGCAGTACCACGGTGAACACTGAAGCTTTCTTT. It codes for CASSTTVNTEAFF.

There are a few counts of this clone. This chain links TRBV6-2 or TRBV6-3 with TRBJ2-7; D is undetermined. Germline V lookup: CDR1 MNHEY, CDR2 SVGEGT. The CDR3 runs 17 residues. V lost 2 bases and J lost 2, with 19 bases in between. CDR3 in amino acids: CASSYPRAAAAPYEQYF. CDR3 coding DNA: TGTGCCAGCAGTTACCCAAGGGCGGCGGCGGCCCCCTACGAGCAGTACTTC.

The CDR3 nucleotides are TGTGCCAGCAAGGTGGTAGCGGGAGGGCAAGAGACCCAGTACTTC. Amino acids: CASKVVAGGQETQYF. The chain couples TRBV2 to TRBJ2-5; 11 bases fit TRBD2. The CDR3 consists of 15 residues. V dropped 7 bases and J dropped 2; count of bases not matched to a gene: 6. CDR1 SNHLY and CDR2 FYNNEI come from the germline V gene.

The chain combines TRBV12-3 or TRBV12-4 with TRBJ2-7; unclear D gene. V was shortened by 6 bases and J by 6 bases, with 9 bases between the two germline ends. The CDR3 loop spans 11 amino acids. The CDR3 region is CASRGLSEQYF. DNA for the CDR3: TGTGCCAGCAGGGGTCTATCCGAGCAGTACTTC.

V usage is TRBV20-1 and J usage is TRBJ2-5, with D unresolved. The CDR3 has 11 amino acids. CDR1 DFQATT and CDR2 SNEGSKA come from the germline V gene (reference sequence). V was clipped by 5 bases and J by 2 bases, with 6 bases between them. Here the CDR3 reads CSALVQETQYF. CDR3 DNA sequence: TGCAGTGCTCTCGTGCAAGAGACCCAGTACTTC.

This clone has just one count. The V gene is TRBV7-9, the J gene TRBJ1-2; 7 nucleotides agree with TRBD1. The V and J ends lost 5 bases and 5 bases, in that order; junction bases with no gene match: 5. CDR1 and CDR2 (germline): SEHNR, FQNEAQ (reference sequence). CDR3 length: 13 amino acids. The CDR3 is CASSTPGQYGYTF. CDR3 DNA: TGTGCCAGCAGCACACCGGGACAGTATGGCTACACCTTC.

The rearrangement links TRBV30 to TRBJ2-3, with D perhaps matching TRBD1 (5 bases). CDR1 is GTSNPN and CDR2 is SVGIG in the germline V gene (reference sequence). The CDR3 is made up of 18 amino acids. V lost 2 bases and J 1 base, leaving 22 bases between the germline ends. The CDR3 region has the DNA TGTGCCTGGAGTACTTCTTCCAGGGTCGAGTCTGGCACAGATACGCAGTATTTT. Translation gives CAWSTSSRVESGTDTQYF.

This clone was detected a few times. The chain has TRBV19 and TRBJ1-1; TRBD1 matches at 7 bases. The ends lost 6 bases at V and 1 base at J; junction bases unmatched: 2. Germline loops: CDR1 LNHDA, CDR2 SQIVND (reference sequence). The CDR3 spans 13 residues. This CDR3 is CASRQGQNTEAFF. The CDR3 bases are TGTGCCAGTAGACAGGGGCAGAACACTGAAGCTTTCTTT.

This clone was counted only a few times. This chain uses TRBV12-3 or TRBV12-4 with TRBJ2-2; D is possibly TRBD1 or TRBD2 (6 bases each). The CDR3 loop spans 17 amino acids. Between the trimmed V and J ends, which lost 11 bases and 1 base, there was a span of 23 bases. As DNA, the CDR3 is TGTGCCTGTTGGATGGTGGGGGGCCGAGAGAACACCGGGGAGCTGTTTTTT. Amino acid sequence: CACWMVGGRENTGELFF.

The CDR3 here is CASSDLSGGTDTQYF. CDR3 nucleotide sequence: TGTGCCAGCAGTGACCTAAGCGGGGGCACAGATACGCAGTATTTT. This sequence joins TRBV6-1 and TRBJ2-3; 7 bases map to TRBD2. Germline lookup yields CDR1 MNHNS and CDR2 SASEGT. The CDR3 has 15 amino acids. Trimming at V came to 3 bases and at J to 1 base, leaving 4 bases not matched to a gene.

V gene TRBV6-1 combines with J gene TRBJ2-7, with 8 bases matching TRBD1. This CDR3 comprises 17 residues. J lost 0 bases, V lost 8 bases, and 15 bases had no gene match. Germline assignment: CDR1 MNHNS and CDR2 SASEGT. CDR3 region: CASFSNPGQGGSYEQYF. The DNA for the CDR3 is TGTGCCAGCTTCTCCAACCCTGGACAGGGAGGCTCCTACGAGCAGTACTTC.